This T cell receptor beta chain comes out of a study of Graves' ophthalmopathy and Graves' hyperthyroidism. The study, taken as a whole, reports: Clonotypes were expanded in thyroid at above 0.001 frequency, and most also appeared in blood.

V lost 7 bases and J 0 bases, leaving 10 bases between the germline ends. The CDR3 runs to 14 residues. Looked up from germline, CDR1 is LGHNT and CDR2 is FRNRAP. The authors amplified TCR beta CDR3 regions, and they did so from RNA transcripts for repertoire sequencing. HTBI-primed RT-PCR formed the first round, and a multiplex PCR formed the second. TCRdb reprocessed the multiplex PCR reads via MiXCR and lists one record per CDR3 protein. The table lists about 550,000 distinct CDR3 sequences, about 40% of them singletons. This clonotype came up a few times. The antigen is not known. The clonotype comes from an adult man with Graves' hyperthyroidism. The specimen was peripheral blood or thyroid tissue (not recorded which). The chain joins TRBV12-5 to TRBJ1-5, with a weak D call TRBD1 (5 bases). CDR3 in DNA: TGTGCTAGTGCCAGAGGGGATAGCAATCAGCCCCAGCATTTT. Residues: CASARGDSNQPQHF. Together with reference TRBV12-5 and TRBJ1-5, the CDR3 gives the full variable domain: DARVTQTPRHKVTEMGQEVTMRCQPILGHNTVFWYRQTMMQGLELLAYFRNRAPLDDSGMPKDRFSAEMPDATLATLKIQPSEPRDSAVYFCASARGDSNQPQHFGDGTRLSIL.